A single count supports the clone carrying this T cell receptor beta chain. Method: immunoSEQ multiplex PCR; TCRdb's copy keeps in-frame clones and lacks some. Of 2 million to 2.5 million clones detected, 90% to 95% appear once; the ten largest clones hold approximately 1.7%. Germline loops: CDR1 SGHDN, CDR2 FVKESK. The CDR3 is 12 amino acids. Trimming stripped 4 bases from V and 7 bases from J, with 8 bases between. The data originate from a study of shared clonotypes between healthy human individuals. CD45RO-negative cells were positively selected for CCR7, leaving out terminally differentiated effector memory CD45RA+ cells.

This TCR came from a man aged 18 to 29 in good health. Some clones in this sample may be carry-over from other donors' samples. The rearrangement uses TRBV14 and TRBJ2-1; D may be TRBD2 (5 bases). Source material: naive CD8+ T cells from PBMCs. The CDR3 DNA reads TGTGCCAGCAGCCCCCGGGAAAATGAGCAGTTCTTC. Translating gives CASSPRENEQFF.